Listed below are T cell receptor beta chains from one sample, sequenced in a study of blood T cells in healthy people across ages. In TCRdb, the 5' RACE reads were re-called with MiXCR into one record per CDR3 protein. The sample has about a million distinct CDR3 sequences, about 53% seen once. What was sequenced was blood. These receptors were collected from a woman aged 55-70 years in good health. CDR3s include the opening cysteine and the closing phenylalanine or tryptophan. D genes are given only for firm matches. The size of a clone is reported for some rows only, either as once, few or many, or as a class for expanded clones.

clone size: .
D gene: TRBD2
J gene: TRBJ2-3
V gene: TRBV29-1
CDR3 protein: CSVEEGRASGPASTDTQYF
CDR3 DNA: TGCAGCGTTGAAGAAGGACGGGCTAGCGGACCCGCTAGCACAGATACGCAGTATTTT

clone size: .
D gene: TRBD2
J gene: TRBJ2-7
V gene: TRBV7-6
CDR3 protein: CASSRKQIAGGPDYEQYF
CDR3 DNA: TGTGCCAGCAGCCGAAAACAGATAGCGGGAGGGCCGGACTACGAGCAGTACTTC

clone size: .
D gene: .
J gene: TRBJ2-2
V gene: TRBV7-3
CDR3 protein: CASSLNTNTGELFF
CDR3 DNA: TGTGCCAGCAGCTTAAATACCAACACCGGGGAGCTGTTTTTT

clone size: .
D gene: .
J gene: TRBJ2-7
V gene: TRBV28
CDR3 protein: CASMLGLRYEQYF
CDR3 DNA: TGTGCCAGCATGCTGGGACTCCGCTACGAGCAGTACTTC

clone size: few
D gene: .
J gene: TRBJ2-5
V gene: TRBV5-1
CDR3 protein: CASSLDLLGETQYF
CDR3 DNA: TGCGCCAGCAGCTTGGACCTACTGGGGGAGACCCAGTACTTC

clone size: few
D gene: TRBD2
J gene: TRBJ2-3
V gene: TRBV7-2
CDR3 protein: CASSSTQLAFGGYTQYF
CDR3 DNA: TGTGCCAGCAGCTCAACACAACTAGCGTTCGGCGGCTATACGCAGTATTTT

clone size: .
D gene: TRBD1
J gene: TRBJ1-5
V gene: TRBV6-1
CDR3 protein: CASNRPGQGRGSNQPQHF
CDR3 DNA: TGTGCCAGCAACCGACCTGGACAGGGCAGGGGAAGCAATCAGCCCCAGCATTTT

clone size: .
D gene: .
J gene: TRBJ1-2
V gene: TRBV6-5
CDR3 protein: CASSRDREGPYGYTF
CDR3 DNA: TGTGCCAGCAGCAGAGACAGAGAGGGACCATATGGCTACACCTTC

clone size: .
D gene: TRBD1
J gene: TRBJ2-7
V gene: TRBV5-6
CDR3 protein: CASSHGQGFYEQYF
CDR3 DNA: TGTGCCAGCAGCCACGGACAGGGCTTCTACGAGCAGTACTTC

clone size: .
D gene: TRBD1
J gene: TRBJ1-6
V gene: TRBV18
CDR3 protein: CASSHDPGQRYSPLHF
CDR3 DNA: TGTGCCAGCTCACACGATCCGGGACAGCGGTATTCACCCCTCCACTTT

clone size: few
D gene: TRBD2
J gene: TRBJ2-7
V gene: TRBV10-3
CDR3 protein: CATRTSGSHEQYF
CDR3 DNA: TGTGCCACCCGGACTAGCGGGAGCCACGAGCAGTACTTC

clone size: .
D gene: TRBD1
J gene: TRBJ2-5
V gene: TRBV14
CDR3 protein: CASSQDMGQGAETQYF
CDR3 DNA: TGTGCCAGCAGCCAAGATATGGGACAGGGGGCAGAGACCCAGTACTTC

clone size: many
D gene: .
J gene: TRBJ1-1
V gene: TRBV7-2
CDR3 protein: CASSLVGGSMGTEAFF
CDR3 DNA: TGTGCCAGCAGCTTAGTGGGCGGTTCAATGGGGACTGAAGCTTTCTTT

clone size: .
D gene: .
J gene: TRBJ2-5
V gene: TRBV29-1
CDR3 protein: CSVVEVIRAGVHEQYF
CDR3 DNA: TGCAGCGTTGTGGAGGTCATCCGGGCTGGAGTCCATGAGCAGTACTTC

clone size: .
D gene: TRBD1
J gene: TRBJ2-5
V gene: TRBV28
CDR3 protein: CAGTEQETQYF
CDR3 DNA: TGTGCCGGGACAGAACAAGAGACCCAGTACTTC

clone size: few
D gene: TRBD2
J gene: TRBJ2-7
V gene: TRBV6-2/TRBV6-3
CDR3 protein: CASFRSAGESYEQYF
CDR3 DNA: TGTGCCAGCTTTAGGAGCGCGGGGGAATCCTACGAGCAGTACTTC

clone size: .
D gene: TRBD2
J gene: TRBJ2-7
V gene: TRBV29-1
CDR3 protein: CSVEYSGRGYEQYF
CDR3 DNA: TGCAGCGTTGAATATAGCGGGAGGGGATACGAGCAGTACTTC

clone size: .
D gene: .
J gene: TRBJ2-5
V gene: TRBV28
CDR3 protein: CASSWDVVGETQYF
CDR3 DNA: TGTGCCAGCAGTTGGGACGTTGTAGGAGAGACCCAGTACTTC

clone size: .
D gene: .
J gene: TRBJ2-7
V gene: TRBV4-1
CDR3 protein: CASSQRTGSYEQYF
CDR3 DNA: TGCGCCAGCAGCCAGAGGACGGGCTCCTACGAGCAGTACTTC

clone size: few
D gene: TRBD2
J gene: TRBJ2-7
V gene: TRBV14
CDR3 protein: CASSHLRVAGRPSEQYF
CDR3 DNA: TGTGCCAGCAGCCACCTCAGGGTAGCGGGACGCCCGAGCGAGCAGTACTTC

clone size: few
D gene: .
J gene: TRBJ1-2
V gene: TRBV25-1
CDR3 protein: CASSAGLGYGYTF
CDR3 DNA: TGTGCCAGCAGCGCAGGGTTGGGCTATGGCTACACCTTC